This TCR beta chain was profiled in a study of blood T cell repertoires in COVID-19. On the study more broadly: The samples span acute and convalescent COVID-19 from the United States, Italy and Spain.

TCRdb keeps only in-frame clones here, not all; method: immunoSEQ multiplex PCR. Of about 34,000 clones in the sample, approximately 82% were seen once. V was pared by 0 bases and J by 5 bases, with 12 bases between. The germline gives CDR1 SGDLS, CDR2 YYNGEE. The length of the CDR3 is 15 residues. Sequenced: peripheral blood. This TCR derives from a man at least 80 years old with active or convalescent COVID-19. The V call is TRBV9, the J call TRBJ2-1; D remains ambiguous. The CDR3 protein is CASSVVPEAHNEQFF. The CDR3 region has the DNA TGTGCCAGCAGCGTAGTCCCCGAGGCCCACAATGAGCAGTTCTTC.